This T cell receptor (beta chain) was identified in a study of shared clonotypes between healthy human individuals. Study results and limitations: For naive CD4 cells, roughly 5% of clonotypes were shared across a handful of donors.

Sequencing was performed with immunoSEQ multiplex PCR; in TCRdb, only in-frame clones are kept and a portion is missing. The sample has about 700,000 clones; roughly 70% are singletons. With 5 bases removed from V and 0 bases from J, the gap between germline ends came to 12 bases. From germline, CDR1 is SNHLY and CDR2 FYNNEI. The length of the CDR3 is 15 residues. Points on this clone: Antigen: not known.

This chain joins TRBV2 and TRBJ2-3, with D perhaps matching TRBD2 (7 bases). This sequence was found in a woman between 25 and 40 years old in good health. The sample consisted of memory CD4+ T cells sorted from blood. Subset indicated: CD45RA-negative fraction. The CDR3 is CASSPQGLSTDTQYF. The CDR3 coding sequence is TGTGCCAGCAGTCCACAGGGACTAAGCACAGATACGCAGTATTTT.